The present T cell receptor beta chain was sequenced within a study of Tregs in tolerant kidney transplant recipients. Broader study findings: This study did not directly address biological reproducibility. Tregs expanded with activated donor B cells seemed most donor-specific.

Related graft donors supplied nonmyeloablative bone marrow transplants, and mixed chimerism was transient. CD4+CD25+CD127- Tregs, CD4+CD25- non-Tregs, CD4 and CD8 cells were sorted. Generated by immunoSEQ multiplex PCR, the TCRdb table keeps only in-frame clones and is missing some. The data contain 50,000 or so clones, around 90% of them singletons. This CDR3 has 17 amino acids. Losses at the gene ends were 3 bases for V and 0 bases for J; bases not matched to a gene: 7. Germline V gene lookup returns CDR1 SGDLS and CDR2 YYNGEE. Comment on this clone: Antigen unknown.

This material consisted of CD8+ T cells from blood (PBMCs), taken 12 months after the transplant. This sequence joins TRBV9 and TRBJ2-2; 8 bases map to TRBD2. This TCR was recovered from a human patient who received a combined kidney and bone marrow transplant. Some T cells may be supplied by the graft donor. CDR3 nucleotides: TGTGCCAGCAGCGGGGACGGGGGGGTCACGAACACCGGGGAGCTGTTTTTT. It yields the protein CASSGDGGVTNTGELFF.